These 18 T cell receptor beta chains came from one sample sequenced in a study of blood T cell repertoires in COVID-19. Using immunoSEQ multiplex PCR, the repertoire was profiled, and TCRdb retains in-frame clones only, with some absent. The table lists about 190,000 clones, around four fifths of them singletons. Material for sequencing was peripheral blood. These receptor sequences come from a man between 25 and 39 years old with active or convalescent COVID-19.

This clone was counted only a few times. At the DNA level, this CDR3 is encoded by other sequences in the same sample as well. The chain joins TRBV7-2 to TRBJ2-1; 13 bases agree with TRBD2. V was clipped by 6 bases and J by 7 bases; unmatched bases: 6. CDR1 and CDR2 (germline): SGHTA, FQGNSA. The CDR3 is 15 residues long. CDR3 DNA sequence: TGTGCCAGCAGTCCACTAGCGGGAGGGCATAATGAGCAGTTCTTC. This codes for CASSPLAGGHNEQFF.

V usage is TRBV6-5 and J usage is TRBJ1-3, with a possible D match to TRBD1 (5 bases). Trimming took 5 bases from V and 0 from J, leaving 11 bases between them. Germline assignment: CDR1 MNHEY and CDR2 SVGAGI. The length of the CDR3 is 15 residues. The CDR3 here is CASSPTEPSGNTIYF. CDR3 DNA: TGTGCCAGCAGTCCGACAGAGCCCTCTGGAAACACCATATATTTT.

V and J are TRBV19 and TRBJ2-1; TRBD2 matches 8 bases. Trimming took 6 bases from V and 4 from J; bases not matched to a gene: 8. The CDR3 runs 15 residues. Germline values: CDR1 LNHDA, CDR2 SQIVND (reference sequence). Here the CDR3 reads CASRTPGLGYNEQFF. In DNA, the CDR3 is TGTGCCAGTAGGACTCCGGGACTAGGATACAATGAGCAGTTCTTC. The full variable domain, completed using reference TRBV19 and TRBJ2-1, is DGGITQSPKYLFRKEGQNVTLSCEQNLNHDAMYWYRQDPGQGLRLIYYSQIVNDFQKGDIAEGYSVSREKKESFPLTVTSAQKNPTAFYLCASRTPGLGYNEQFFGPGTRLTVL.

V and J are TRBV11-2 and TRBJ2-5; TRBD1 aligns across 8 bases. The germline CDR1 and CDR2 sequences are SGHAT and FQNNGV. V was clipped by 5 bases and J by 2 bases; unmatched bases: 4. The CDR3 is 14 residues long. CDR3 nucleotide sequence: TGTGCCAGCAGCGATAACAGGGGGCAAGAGACCCAGTACTTC. As protein: CASSDNRGQETQYF.

The chain couples TRBV5-1 to TRBJ2-7; 7 bases match TRBD2. This CDR3 spans 16 amino acids. V was pared by 0 bases and J by 0 bases, with 6 bases of the junction left unmatched. Germline lookup yields CDR1 SGHRS and CDR2 YFSETQ. CDR3 in amino acids: CASSLGQTSNSYEQYF. The CDR3 DNA sequence: TGCGCCAGCAGCTTGGGCCAGACTAGCAACTCCTACGAGCAGTACTTC.

The V and J genes are TRBV18 and TRBJ2-7; 7 bases are shared with TRBD2. This CDR3 has 15 residues. The trim removed 6 bases at V and 0 bases at J, leaving 8 bases unmatched. CDR1 is KGHSH, CDR2 LQKENI, per germline. CDR3 nucleotides: TGTGCCAGCTCGCCGACTAGCACCTACTCCTACGAGCAGTACTTC. Translation: CASSPTSTYSYEQYF.

The chain uses TRBV6-4 and TRBJ2-2; tentative D call: TRBD1 (5 bases). The CDR3 is 14 amino acids. The V end was cut by 3 bases, the J end by 1 base, with 6 bases between. Germline V gene sequence: CDR1 MRHNA, CDR2 SNTAGT. CDR3 protein: CASSETGNTGELFF. CDR3 sequence (DNA): TGTGCCAGCAGTGAAACAGGGAACACCGGGGAGCTGTTTTTT.

V and J are TRBV6-2 or TRBV6-3 and TRBJ2-2; D is unclear. Trimming pared 5 bases from V and 7 bases from J, leaving 11 bases between. Germline-derived CDR1 and CDR2 are MNHEY and SVGEGT. The CDR3 loop spans 13 amino acids. The CDR3 DNA is TGTGCCAGCAGTGGTACTCGTGACGGGGAGCTGTTTTTT. Its protein is CASSGTRDGELFF.

The CDR3 is CARSLAPLPRQGVETNEKLFF. The CDR3 DNA reads as TGTGCCAGAAGCTTGGCCCCTCTCCCGCGACAGGGGGTTGAGACTAATGAAAAACTGTTTTTT. The chain couples TRBV5-3 to TRBJ1-4, with 9 bases matching TRBD1. TRBV5-3 is an ORF, with its function uncertain. This CDR3 spans 21 amino acids. V was pared by 0 bases and J by 2 bases, with 17 bases of the junction left unmatched.

The chain links TRBV5-1 to TRBJ1-3; no clear D. CDR1 is SGHRS and CDR2 is YFSETQ in the germline V gene. V lost 2 bases and J 3 bases, leaving 3 bases between the germline ends. The CDR3 spans 12 residues. The CDR3 protein is CASSFNGNTIYF. In DNA form, the CDR3 reads TGCGCCAGCAGCTTTAATGGAAACACCATATATTTT.

J is TRBJ1-2 and V is TRBV12-3 or TRBV12-4; the match to TRBD1 covers 9 bases. CDR3 length: 13 amino acids. Germline trimming cut 6 bases from V and 4 bases from J; bases unmatched to any gene: 3. This chain's CDR3 is CASSRDRVYGYTF. DNA of the CDR3: TGTGCCAGCAGCCGGGACAGGGTCTATGGCTACACCTTC.

This chain joins TRBV15 and TRBJ2-5; D possibly corresponds to TRBD2 (5 bases). The CDR3 has 14 residues. The germline V gene has CDR1 LNHNV and CDR2 YYDKDF (reference sequence). V was clipped by 8 bases and J by 5 bases, with 18 bases between them. CDR3 region: CATRLEATVETQYF. The CDR3, as DNA: TGTGCCACCCGTTTGGAGGCCACGGTGGAGACCCAGTACTTC. Drawing the rest from reference TRBV15 and TRBJ2-5, the complete variable domain is DAMVIQNPRYQVTQFGKPVTLSCSQTLNHNVMYWYQQKSSQAPKLLFHYYDKDFNNEADTPDNFQSRRPNTSFCFLDIRSPGLGDTAMYLCATRLEATVETQYFGPGTRLLVL.

The V and J genes are TRBV29-1 and TRBJ1-2; D is unclear. The germline gives CDR1 SQVTM, CDR2 ANQGSEA. The CDR3 runs to 13 residues. V dropped 2 bases and J dropped 4 bases, with 11 bases sitting between them. The CDR3 nucleotides are TGCAGCGTTGAATCGGGGAAAGGCTATGGCTACACCTTC. Residues: CSVESGKGYGYTF.

This sequence joins TRBV6-5 and TRBJ2-1, with no clear D. V dropped 7 bases and J dropped 1 base, with 14 bases sitting between them. From germline, CDR1 is MNHEY and CDR2 SVGAGI. The CDR3 has 15 residues. The CDR3 region has the DNA TGTGCCAGCATCGCGGCAGAGGCTTCCTACAATGAGCAGTTCTTC. Protein: CASIAAEASYNEQFF.

V usage is TRBV7-3 and J usage is TRBJ1-4; perhaps TRBD1 as D (6 bases). CDR1 and CDR2 (germline): SGHTA, FQGTGA. The CDR3 contains 15 residues. V was pared by 3 bases and J by 7 bases, with 15 bases between. The CDR3 region is CASSFFGGRGEKLFF. Here the CDR3 DNA reads TGTGCCAGCAGCTTTTTTGGGGGCCGCGGTGAAAAACTGTTTTTT. The variable domain in full, with the rest retrieved from reference TRBV7-3 and TRBJ1-4, is GAGVSQTPSNKVTEKGKYVELRCDPISGHTALYWYRQSLGQGPEFLIYFQGTGAADDSGLPNDRFFAVRPEGSVSTLKIQRTERGDSAVYLCASSFFGGRGEKLFFGSGTQLSVL.

This chain joins TRBV27 and TRBJ2-3, with 9 bases aligning to TRBD1. V was clipped by 5 bases and J by 1 base; unmatched bases: 4. CDR3 length equals 15 residues. Germline CDR1 is MNHEY and CDR2 is SMNVEV (reference sequence). This CDR3 is CASSSGDRGTDTQYF. The CDR3 DNA reads TGTGCCAGCAGTAGCGGGGACAGGGGCACAGATACGCAGTATTTT.

The chain has TRBV28 and TRBJ1-1; possible D gene TRBD1, 5 bases. The CDR3 length is 16 residues. Trimming stripped 2 bases from V and 6 bases from J, with 19 bases between. Germline V gene data show CDR1 as MDHEN and CDR2 as SYDVKM. The CDR3 loop is CASSLPPWDFWSEAFF. CDR3 DNA: TGTGCCAGCAGTTTACCGCCCTGGGACTTTTGGTCTGAAGCTTTCTTT.

In its sample, this clone was seen a few times. The J gene is TRBJ2-3, the V gene TRBV18; 8 positions match TRBD1. Germline V gene data show CDR1 as KGHSH and CDR2 as LQKENI. The CDR3 runs 14 residues. Trimming took 3 bases from V and 4 from J; bases not matched to a gene: 3. Here the CDR3 reads CASSPDRGADTQYF. The CDR3 DNA reads as TGTGCCAGCTCACCTGACAGGGGTGCAGATACGCAGTATTTT.